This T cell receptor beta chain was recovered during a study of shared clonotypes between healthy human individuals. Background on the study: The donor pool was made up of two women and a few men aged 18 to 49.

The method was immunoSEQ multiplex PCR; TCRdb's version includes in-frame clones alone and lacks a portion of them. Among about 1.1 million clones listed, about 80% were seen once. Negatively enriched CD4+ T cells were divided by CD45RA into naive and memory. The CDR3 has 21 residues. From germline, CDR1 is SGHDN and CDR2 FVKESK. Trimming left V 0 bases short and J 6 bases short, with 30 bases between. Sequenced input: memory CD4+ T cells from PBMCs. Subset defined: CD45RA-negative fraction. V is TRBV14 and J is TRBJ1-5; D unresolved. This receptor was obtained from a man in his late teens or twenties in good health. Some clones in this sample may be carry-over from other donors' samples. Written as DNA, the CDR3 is TGTGCCAGCAGCCAAGAGCCAGGTATTACCAAAGGGCAGCTCCGTGGTCAGCCCCAGCATTTT. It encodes CASSQEPGITKGQLRGQPQHF.